These 25 T cell receptor beta chains were all obtained from the same sample, sequenced in a study of response to subunit inactivated influenza vaccine. TCRdb called the RT-PCR reads again in MiXCR, with one record for every CDR3 protein. The sample yields approximately 500,000 distinct CDR3 sequences, roughly 13% seen once. The sample was PBMCs from blood, taken roughly 47 days after vaccination. These receptors were obtained from a man aged 50 to 60 who received an inactivated influenza vaccine.

The rearrangement joins TRBV3-1 to TRBJ2-7; perhaps TRBD1 as D (6 bases). Germline V gives CDR1 LGHDT, CDR2 YNNKEL (reference sequence). Trimming took 2 bases from V and 0 from J, leaving 11 bases between them. This CDR3 is built from 15 residues. In nucleotides, the CDR3 is TGTGCCAGCAGCCAACAGGGGCGCAGCTCCTACGAGCAGTACTTC. Protein product: CASSQQGRSSYEQYF.

This rearrangement joins TRBV20-1 to TRBJ2-7; D is uncertain. The V end lost 0 bases, the J end lost 3 bases, and 15 bases lay between the germline ends. This CDR3 contains 15 residues. Per germline, CDR1 DFQATT and CDR2 SNEGSKA (reference sequence). The DNA of the CDR3 is TGCAGTGCTAGAGAAGGGCTTTCCCCTTTCTACGAGCAGTACTTC. Its protein product is CSAREGLSPFYEQYF.

This clonotype occurred a few times. The genes are TRBV11-1 and TRBJ2-1; 11 bases match TRBD2. This CDR3 comprises 18 residues. V shed 4 bases, J shed 6 bases, and the junction held 14 bases outside the gene matches. CDR1 and CDR2 from the germline V gene are SGHAT and FQDESV (reference sequence). CDR3 in DNA: TGTGCCAGCAGCTCTGCCCCAATAGCGGGAGGGCCTCGCAATGAGCAGTTCTTC. Its protein is CASSSAPIAGGPRNEQFF.

The rearrangement uses TRBV7-8 and TRBJ2-2; 8 bases match TRBD1. The trim removed 1 base at V and 3 bases at J, leaving 10 bases unmatched. This CDR3 is 18 amino acids long. Germline CDR1 and CDR2: SGHVS and FQNEAQ. CDR3 region: CASSLDVRGRLYTGELFF. CDR3 bases: TGTGCCAGCAGCTTAGACGTCAGGGGGCGGTTATACACCGGGGAGCTGTTTTTT.

The sample holds many counts of this clonotype. This chain links TRBV29-1 with TRBJ1-2, with D possibly being TRBD1 (6 bases). Germline values: CDR1 SQVTM, CDR2 ANQGSEA. Between the trimmed V and J ends, which lost 1 base and 8 bases, there was a span of 11 bases. The CDR3 totals 12 residues. The CDR3 region is CSVEAGAEGYTF. Here the CDR3 DNA reads TGCAGCGTTGAAGCGGGGGCGGAGGGCTACACCTTC.

This clonotype was picked up many times. The chain links TRBV12-3 or TRBV12-4 to TRBJ1-5; possibly TRBD1 for D (5 bases). The CDR3 totals 12 residues. V was clipped by 6 bases and J by 6 bases, with 9 bases between them. CDR3: CASRGGGQPQHF. The CDR3, as DNA: TGTGCCAGCAGAGGTGGGGGTCAGCCCCAGCATTTT.

The rearrangement joins TRBV6-1 to TRBJ2-2; tentative D call: TRBD1 (6 bases). Germline V lookup: CDR1 MNHNS, CDR2 SASEGT. Trimming cost V 4 bases and J 2 bases, with 11 bases left between them. This CDR3 has 15 residues. CDR3 bases: TGTGCCAGCAGTGTTACGGGACACAACACCGGGGAGCTGTTTTTT. It yields the protein CASSVTGHNTGELFF.

This clonotype has more than one count but fewer than ten. This chain connects TRBV24-1 to TRBJ1-5, with 7 bases identical to TRBD1. The junction had 6 bases not matched to a gene; V was cut back by 5 bases and J by 0 bases. The CDR3 spans 16 residues. CDR1 KGHDR and CDR2 SFDVKD come from the germline V gene. The CDR3 bases are TGTGCCACCAGTGCCGGGACAGAGAATAGCAATCAGCCCCAGCATTTT. It codes for CATSAGTENSNQPQHF.

This clonotype was counted a few times. The chain employs TRBV2 and TRBJ2-2, with D possibly TRBD2 on 5 matching bases. Germline V gene lookup returns CDR1 SNHLY and CDR2 FYNNEI. V was trimmed by 2 bases and J by 2 bases, leaving 9 bases between them. The CDR3 has 15 amino acids. The CDR3 spells CASSEMAGNTGELFF. The CDR3 bases are TGTGCCAGCAGTGAAATGGCGGGTAACACCGGGGAGCTGTTTTTT.

This clonotype showed up just once. A clone one base away is much larger, so this may be a read error. The CDR3 region is CASSEYDGNYGYPF. The CDR3 nucleotides are TGTGCCAGCAGTGAATACGACGGAAACTATGGCTACCCCTTC. The chain links TRBV25-1 to TRBJ1-2, with D unclear. Germline CDR1 MGHDK, CDR2 SYGVNS. This CDR3 contains 14 residues.

This chain uses TRBV6-6 with TRBJ1-2; D is undetermined. This CDR3 contains 13 residues. Germline-derived CDR1 and CDR2 are MNHNY and SVGAGI (reference sequence). V shed 4 bases and J shed 1 base, with 7 bases lying between them. The CDR3 DNA is TGTGCCAGCAGTTGGCGGGATAACTATGGCTACACCTTC. Protein sequence: CASSWRDNYGYTF.

In DNA form, the CDR3 reads TGCGCCAGCAGCTTGGCCGTACAGGGTGGAAACACCATATATTTT. It yields the protein CASSLAVQGGNTIYF. The V gene is TRBV5-1, the J gene TRBJ1-3, with D possibly being TRBD1 (6 bases). The germline CDR1 and CDR2 sequences are SGHRS and YFSETQ. Trimming shortened V by 0 bases and J by 3 bases, and 10 bases separated the two germline ends. The length of the CDR3 is 15 residues. The whole variable domain, filled in from reference TRBV5-1 and TRBJ1-3, reads KAGVTQTPRYLIKTRGQQVTLSCSPISGHRSVSWYQQTPGQGLQFLFEYFSETQRNKGNFPGRFSGRQFSNSRSEMNVSTLELGDSALYLCASSLAVQGGNTIYFGEGSWLTVV.

The rearrangement uses TRBV14 and TRBJ2-1, with 12 positions matching TRBD2. The length of the CDR3 is 17 residues. Trimming removed 3 bases from V and 3 bases from J; junction bases left unmatched: 6. Germline V lookup: CDR1 SGHDN, CDR2 FVKESK. The CDR3 region has the DNA TGTGCCAGCAGCCAGTTTCTAGCGGGAGGGGGCTACAATGAGCAGTTCTTC. It yields the protein CASSQFLAGGGYNEQFF.

This clonotype occurred a few times. V is TRBV6-4 and J is TRBJ1-6; 7 positions agree with TRBD1. The CDR3 totals 14 residues. Trimming cost V 6 bases and J 9 bases; bases outside gene matches: 8. CDR1 and CDR2 (germline): MRHNA, SNTAGT. The CDR3 loop is CASSDRDFGSPLHF. CDR3 nucleotides: TGTGCCAGCAGCGACAGGGATTTCGGTTCACCCCTCCACTTT.

This clonotype was counted ten times or more. The chain has TRBV12-3 or TRBV12-4 and TRBJ1-1; 8 nucleotides align to TRBD1. The CDR3 consists of 13 residues. Losses at the gene ends were 1 base for V and 6 bases for J; bases not matched to a gene: 1. The CDR3 DNA follows: TGTGCCAGCAGTTTAGTACAGGGGGCTGAAGCTTTCTTT. It is translated as CASSLVQGAEAFF.

Remarks on this clonotype: Just one base apart from a much larger clone, this may be a read error. The J gene is TRBJ2-1, the V gene TRBV28, with D uncertain. Germline V CDR1 and CDR2: MDHEN, SYDVKM. V lost 4 bases to trimming and J lost 8 bases, with 6 bases between them. The CDR3 is 11 residues long. The CDR3 DNA reads TGTGCCAGCAGTTGGTGGGATGAGCAGTTCTTC. Its translation: CASSWWDEQFF. The full variable domain, its missing parts supplied by reference TRBV28 and TRBJ2-1, is DVKVTQSSRYLVKRTGEKVFLECVQDMDHENMFWYRQDPGLGLRLIYFSYDVKMKEKGDIPEGYSVSREKKERFSLILESASTNQTSMYLCASSWWDEQFFGPGTRLTVL.

The rearrangement links TRBV5-1 to TRBJ2-1; TRBD1 is a possible D gene (5 bases). CDR1 is SGHRS and CDR2 is YFSETQ in the germline V gene. There are 16 residues in the CDR3. The ends were cut back, 0 bases at V and 4 bases at J, with 14 bases in the middle. CDR3 in amino acids: CASSLGRASLYNEQFF. The CDR3 DNA sequence: TGCGCCAGCAGCTTGGGCAGGGCGTCCCTGTACAATGAGCAGTTCTTC.

The CDR3 loop reads CASSLNPGEVYEQYF. CDR3 bases: TGTGCCAGCAGCTTAAATCCGGGCGAGGTCTACGAGCAGTACTTC. The chain links TRBV7-2 to TRBJ2-7; D ambiguous. The CDR3 is 15 amino acids. Germline CDR1 reads SGHTA; CDR2 reads FQGNSA. Trimming stripped 2 bases from V and 3 bases from J, with 14 bases between. Based on the CDR3 plus reference TRBV7-2 and TRBJ2-7, the full variable domain is GAGVSQSPSNKVTEKGKDVELRCDPISGHTALYWYRQSLGQGLEFLIYFQGNSAPDKSGLPSDRFSAERTGGSVSTLTIQRTQQEDSAVYLCASSLNPGEVYEQYFGPGTRLTVT.

J is TRBJ2-2 and V is TRBV7-9, with D perhaps being TRBD1 or TRBD2 (5 bases each). CDR3 length equals 16 residues. In germline, CDR1 is SEHNR, CDR2 FQNEAQ (reference sequence). Trimming cost V 5 bases and J 2 bases, with 15 bases left between them. The CDR3 region is CASSHWDRDNTGELFF. The DNA of the CDR3 is TGTGCCAGCAGCCACTGGGACCGGGACAACACCGGGGAGCTGTTTTTT.

At least ten counts were recorded for this clonotype. This chain connects TRBV5-1 to TRBJ1-6, with a weak D call TRBD1 (5 bases). Germline V gives CDR1 SGHRS, CDR2 YFSETQ. Trimming shortened V by 5 bases and J by 8 bases, and 11 bases separated the two germline ends. The CDR3 sequence is 13 residues long. The CDR3 protein is CASRGVGDSPLHF. Written as DNA, the CDR3 is TGCGCCAGCAGAGGTGTAGGGGATTCACCCCTCCACTTT. The full variable domain, completed using reference TRBV5-1 and TRBJ1-6, is KAGVTQTPRYLIKTRGQQVTLSCSPISGHRSVSWYQQTPGQGLQFLFEYFSETQRNKGNFPGRFSGRQFSNSRSEMNVSTLELGDSALYLCASRGVGDSPLHFGNGTRLTVT.

This clonotype has a count of ten or more. V gene TRBV29-1 combines with J gene TRBJ2-3; TRBD1 agrees at 10 bases. The V segment lost 4 bases and the J segment 5 bases; nucleotides outside the gene matches: 6. There are 14 residues in the CDR3. CDR1 SQVTM and CDR2 ANQGSEA come from the germline V gene. CDR3 DNA: TGCAGCGTTGTAGACAGGGGGCAAGGAGATACGCAGTATTTT. This translates into CSVVDRGQGDTQYF.

This clonotype came up a few times. The genes are TRBV7-9 and TRBJ2-2; D ambiguous. The V gene lost 0 bases and the J gene lost 2 bases, with 10 bases spanning the gap. Germline CDR1 reads SEHNR; CDR2 reads FQNEAQ (reference sequence). This CDR3 is 16 amino acids long. CDR3 sequence reads: CASSLASGPNTGELFF. The CDR3, as DNA: TGTGCCAGCAGCTTAGCGTCGGGCCCCAACACCGGGGAGCTGTTTTTT. Variable domain in full (rest from reference TRBV7-9 and TRBJ2-2): DTGVSQNPRHKITKRGQNVTFRCDPISEHNRLYWYRQTLGQGPEFLTYFQNEAQLEKSRLLSDRFSAERPKGSFSTLEIQRTEQGDSAMYLCASSLASGPNTGELFFGEGSRLTVL.

The table lists this clonotype with a few counts. The DNA for the CDR3 is TGTGCCAGCAGCCAAGAATGGACGGTGGGCACAGATACGCAGTATTTT. It codes for CASSQEWTVGTDTQYF. This sequence joins TRBV4-2 and TRBJ2-3; D gene unclear. The CDR3 is 16 amino acids. The germline V gene encodes CDR1 LGHNA and CDR2 YNFKEQ. V was pared by 0 bases and J by 1 base, with 11 bases between.

V gene TRBV10-3 combines with J gene TRBJ1-5; D is undetermined. Between the trimmed V and J ends, which lost 0 bases and 5 bases, there was a span of 14 bases. Germline assignment: CDR1 ENHRY and CDR2 SYGVKD. The CDR3 sequence is 16 residues long. The DNA of the CDR3 is TGTGCCATCAGTGAGTCATTAGGGTCGAGCTATCAGCCCCAGCATTTT. Protein sequence: CAISESLGSSYQPQHF.

In this sample, this clonotype turned up many times. CDR3 nucleotides: TGTGCCAGCAGCATCCCTAGCGGCAACACAGATACGCAGTATTTT. It codes for CASSIPSGNTDTQYF. V gene TRBV5-6 combines with J gene TRBJ2-3; TRBD2 matches 7 bases. V shed 4 bases and J 2 bases; nucleotides not matched to a gene: 7. The CDR3 is 15 amino acids. The germline gives CDR1 SGHDT, CDR2 YYEEEE.